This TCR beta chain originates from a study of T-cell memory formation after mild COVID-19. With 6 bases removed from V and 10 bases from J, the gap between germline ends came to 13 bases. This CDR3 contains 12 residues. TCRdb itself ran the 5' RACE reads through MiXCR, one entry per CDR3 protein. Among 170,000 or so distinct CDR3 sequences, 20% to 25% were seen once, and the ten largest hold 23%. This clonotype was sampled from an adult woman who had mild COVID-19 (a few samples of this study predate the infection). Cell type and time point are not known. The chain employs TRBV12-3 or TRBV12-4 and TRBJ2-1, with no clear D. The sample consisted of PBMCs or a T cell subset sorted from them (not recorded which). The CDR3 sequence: CASSPTGREQFF. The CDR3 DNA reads TGTGCCAGCAGCCCGACGGGCAGAGAGCAGTTCTTC.